This T cell receptor (beta chain) was identified in a study of T cells after yellow fever vaccination. Across the study: Any fraction with a low cell number was prepared using SMART-Seq v4 Ultra Low Input. Points from the study as a whole: Peaking on day 5 versus 15, the secondary response was faster but weaker. Booster sampling recovered most clones from primary vaccination (96% CD4, around 88% CD8).

CDR3 length equals 15 residues. Researchers made TCR cDNA using 5'RACE template switching, and this step added a universal primer site and UMIs. TCRdb independently ran MiXCR on the 5' RACE reads; one entry per CDR3 protein. The table records about 220,000 distinct CDR3 sequences, approximately 3.2% of them present only once. On this clonotype: Its antigen is not identified.

The sequenced sample was CD4+ T cells sorted from PBMCs, obtained 10 days after the yellow fever booster vaccination. The sequence was collected from a man between 18 and 29 years old who received the YFV17D yellow fever vaccine. This chain uses TRBV12-2 with TRBJ2-1; the DNA was not compared with TRBD2, the D call given in the table. TRBV12-2 is a pseudogene segment. CDR3 sequence (DNA): TGTGCAAGTCGCTTCCTAGCGGGGGGAAACCATGAGCAGTTCTTC. It specifies CASRFLAGGNHEQFF.